This T cell receptor beta chain emerged from a study of T cells in Graves' hyperthyroidism and ophthalmopathy. V trimming: 10 bases; J trimming: 2 bases; junction bases outside the gene matches: 4. In germline, CDR1 is MDHEN, CDR2 SYDVKM. The CDR3 has 12 residues. This clonotype was detected ten times or more. The source material, RNA transcripts, was used to amplify TCR beta CDR3 regions. When the TCR CDR3 underwent first-round RT-PCR, the HTBI primer set was used. MiXCR, run by TCRdb on the multiplex PCR reads, gives a single entry per CDR3 protein. Of under 400,000 distinct CDR3 sequences listed, more than 15% are singletons.

The sample was blood. The sequence was obtained from a woman between 18 and 29 years old with Graves' hyperthyroidism that later progressed to Graves' ophthalmopathy. This rearrangement joins TRBV28 to TRBJ1-2; 7 nucleotides agree with TRBD1. The CDR3 sequence: CATQDRNYGYTF. The CDR3 nucleotides are TGTGCCACCCAGGACAGGAACTATGGCTACACCTTC.